This TCR beta chain was retrieved from a study of blood T cell repertoires in COVID-19. Data came from immunoSEQ multiplex PCR; TCRdb stores just in-frame clones and leaves some out. The sample includes about 300,000 clones, under 90% of them seen just once. The CDR3 consists of 14 residues. Trimming cost V 3 bases and J 2 bases, with 11 bases left between them. Germline lookup yields CDR1 GTSNPN and CDR2 SVGIG (reference sequence). This clone has a single count. The J gene is TRBJ1-3, the V gene TRBV30; the D gene is possibly TRBD1 (6 bases). This TCR derives from a man aged 25-40 years who had recovered from COVID-19. Sequencing used PBMCs or T cells enriched from blood (not recorded which). CDR3 sequence: CAWSGGGPGNTIYF. The DNA of the CDR3 is TGTGCCTGGAGCGGGGGGGGCCCTGGAAACACCATATATTTT.